These T cell receptor beta chains were read from a single sample in a study of T cells in tumors after PD-1 blockade. The method was immunoSEQ multiplex PCR; TCRdb's version includes in-frame clones alone and lacks a portion of them. The data hold approximately 60,000 clones, with under 80% observed a single time. The sample was PBMCs, taken after anti-PD-1 treatment. All receptors derive from a human donor with basal cell carcinoma. CDR3s include the opening cysteine and the closing phenylalanine or tryptophan. Each record gives: CDR3 length, D gene, V gene, J gene, clone size, CDR3 protein, CDR3 DNA. D genes are given only for firm matches. Clone size is not always given. Where it is, it says once, few, many or a class for expanded clones.

14	TRBD1	TRBV5-1	TRBJ1-5	few	CASSLTGGNQPQHF	TGCGCCAGCAGCTTGACAGGGGGCAATCAGCCCCAGCATTTT
16	-	TRBV23-1	TRBJ1-1	-	CASSRIEERKNTEAFF	TGCGCCAGCAGTCGGATCGAGGAGAGAAAGAACACTGAAGCTTTCTTT
15	-	TRBV6-5	TRBJ2-3	-	CASSWGGAATDTQYF	TGTGCCAGCAGCTGGGGGGGGGCTGCCACAGATACGCAGTATTTT
14	TRBD1	TRBV6-2/TRBV6-3	TRBJ1-5	-	CASSYPGGNQPQHF	TGTGCCAGCAGTTACCCAGGGGGTAATCAGCCCCAGCATTTT
15	TRBD1	TRBV5-4	TRBJ2-5	-	CASSSSSGTEETQYF	TGTGCCAGCAGCTCAAGCTCCGGGACAGAAGAGACCCAGTACTTC
15	TRBD2	TRBV5-6	TRBJ2-1	-	CASSSWTSGGTEQFF	TGTGCCAGCAGCTCTTGGACTAGCGGGGGGACTGAGCAGTTCTTC
15	-	TRBV30	TRBJ1-3	-	CAWSRTGSSGNTIYF	TGTGCCTGGAGTCGCACGGGATCCTCTGGAAACACCATATATTTT
14	TRBD2	TRBV28	TRBJ2-7	-	CASRGGTGSYEQYF	TGTGCCAGCAGGGGGGGGACCGGCTCCTACGAGCAGTACTTC
14	-	TRBV5-1	TRBJ2-5	-	CASSLAPQGETQYF	TGCGCCAGCAGCTTGGCCCCCCAGGGGGAGACCCAGTACTTC
13	-	TRBV5-1	TRBJ1-2	few	CASSPYGDYGYTF	TGCGCCAGCAGCCCCTATGGAGACTATGGCTACACCTTC
17	-	TRBV18	TRBJ2-1	-	CASSPTEDGAGGFEQFF	TGTGCCAGCTCACCGACAGAGGACGGGGCTGGGGGATTTGAGCAGTTCTTC
15	TRBD1	TRBV7-2	TRBJ2-1	-	CASSLSGTGGMEQFF	TGTGCCAGCAGCTTAAGTGGGACAGGGGGCATGGAGCAGTTCTTC
13	-	TRBV10-3	TRBJ1-5	-	CAISDGQNQPQHF	TGTGCCATCAGTGACGGACAGAATCAGCCCCAGCATTTT
13	-	TRBV5-4	TRBJ1-2	-	CASSLAREGGYTF	TGTGCCAGCAGCTTGGCCAGGGAAGGGGGCTACACCTTC
16	-	TRBV7-2	TRBJ2-2	once	CASSRPLLMNTGELFF	TGTGCCAGCAGTCGACCTTTGTTAATGAACACCGGGGAGCTGTTTTTT
15	-	TRBV5-1	TRBJ2-3	-	CASSYGGTSTDTQYF	TGCGCCAGCAGCTACGGAGGGACTAGCACAGATACGCAGTATTTT
15	-	TRBV5-4	TRBJ2-3	-	CASSLAGGLTDTQYF	TGTGCCAGCAGCTTGGCGGGGGGCCTTACAGATACGCAGTATTTT
16	-	TRBV3-1/TRBV3-2	TRBJ2-5	-	CASKPGRTNLQETQYF	TGTGCCAGCAAGCCGGGGAGGACCAATCTACAAGAGACCCAGTACTTC
18	TRBD1	TRBV15	TRBJ2-7	once	CATSSVARRDRVSYEQYF	TGTGCCACCAGCAGTGTCGCCCGCCGGGACAGGGTCTCCTACGAGCAGTACTTC
16	TRBD1	TRBV7-2	TRBJ2-7	few	CASRSLAGTGTYEQYF	TGTGCCAGCAGATCCTTGGCGGGGACAGGAACCTACGAGCAGTACTTC
13	-	TRBV28	TRBJ2-1	-	CASGGSPYNEQFF	TGTGCCAGCGGTGGCTCTCCTTACAATGAGCAGTTCTTC
15	-	TRBV30	TRBJ1-2	-	CAWSVPGRPNYGYTF	TGTGCCTGGAGTGTACCGGGACGCCCGAACTATGGCTACACCTTC
12	-	TRBV29-1	TRBJ2-2	-	CTGGESTGELFF	TGCACCGGCGGGGAGAGCACCGGGGAGCTGTTTTTT